This T cell receptor beta chain was obtained from a study of blood T cell repertoires in COVID-19. Original handling: Using reference gene primer amplification, nucleated cell counts were estimated. The table came from immunoSEQ multiplex PCR; TCRdb's copy has only in-frame clones and leaves some out. V and J calls and clone size are copied from that table; D and trimming were computed from the DNA. The table records roughly 300,000 clones, roughly 90% of them present only once. The specimen was peripheral blood. This sequence was found in a woman under 40 with COVID-19, enrolled during active disease.

CDR3: CASSQEQHSGANVLTF. In DNA, the CDR3 is TGCGCCAGCAGCCAAGAACAGCACTCTGGGGCCAACGTCCTGACTTTC. The chain links TRBV4-1 to TRBJ2-6; D ambiguous. There are 16 residues in the CDR3. Trimming removed 0 bases at V and 0 bases at J, with 6 bases between. Germline lookup yields CDR1 MGHRA and CDR2 YSYEKL.